This TCR beta chain was found in a study of OX40 agonist ivuxolimab in advanced cancers. The germline V gene has CDR1 SGHVS and CDR2 FNYEAQ. V was trimmed by 5 bases and J by 5 bases, leaving 12 bases between them. The CDR3 covers 13 residues. Libraries were prepared by immunoSEQ multiplex PCR; TCRdb keeps only in-frame clonotypes and omits some of them. The table records around 67,000 clones, 75% to 85% of them present only once. The TCR originated in an adult with an advanced solid tumor such as melanoma, head and neck, liver or kidney cancer. The V call is TRBV7-6, the J call TRBJ1-2; D not resolved. Specimen: CD4+ or CD8+ T cells sorted from blood, collected in a trial of the OX40 agonist ivuxolimab. In DNA form, the CDR3 reads TGTGCCAGCAGCCCTGACCGAAATTATGGCTACACCTTC. Translation: CASSPDRNYGYTF.